This T cell receptor beta chain comes out of a study of cytomegalovirus exposure and HLA in healthy donors. This clone has just one count. PCR involved 60 Vbeta and 13 Jbeta primers. Method: immunoSEQ multiplex PCR; TCRdb's copy keeps in-frame clones and lacks some. Of about 160,000 clones in the sample, roughly 80% were seen once. Per the germline V gene, CDR1 is GTSNPN and CDR2 is SVGIG (reference sequence). The CDR3 length is 15 residues. Trimming left V 0 bases short and J 5 bases short, with 14 bases between. Sequenced: PBMCs. This chain links TRBV30 with TRBJ1-5, with D possibly TRBD1 on 6 matching bases. This TCR was sampled from a man aged 50 or older in good health and CMV-seropositive. CDR3 nucleotide sequence: TGTGCCTGGAGTGTAAACAGGGCGGCGCATCAGCCCCAGCATTTT. It specifies CAWSVNRAAHQPQHF.